A single sample is the source of the 12 T cell receptor beta chains below, sequenced in a study of blood T cell repertoires in COVID-19. Produced via immunoSEQ multiplex PCR; TCRdb's table is partial and in-frame only. The sample holds 350,000 or so clones; roughly 87% are singletons and the top ten take about 0.93%. The sequenced sample was PBMCs or T cells enriched from blood (not recorded which). The receptors come from a woman aged 25 to 39 who had recovered from COVID-19.

The rearrangement links TRBV19 to TRBJ1-2, with 8 bases that match TRBD1. CDR1 LNHDA and CDR2 SQIVND come from the germline V gene (reference sequence). J lost 5 bases, V lost 3 bases, and 5 bases had no gene match. CDR3 length: 14 residues. The CDR3: CASSIRDRIYGYTF. CDR3 nucleotide sequence: TGTGCCAGTAGTATCCGGGACAGGATTTATGGCTACACCTTC. The full variable domain, completed using reference TRBV19 and TRBJ1-2, is DGGITQSPKYLFRKEGQNVTLSCEQNLNHDAMYWYRQDPGQGLRLIYYSQIVNDFQKGDIAEGYSVSREKKESFPLTVTSAQKNPTAFYLCASSIRDRIYGYTFGSGTRLTVV.

CDR3 residues: CASSLPGTGDYGYTF. The CDR3 nucleotides read TGTGCCAGCAGCTTACCCGGGACAGGGGACTATGGCTACACCTTC. The chain carries TRBV7-8 and TRBJ1-2, with TRBD1 matching 10 bases. The ends lost 2 bases at V and 3 bases at J; junction bases unmatched: 3. CDR3 length: 15 amino acids. Germline-derived CDR1 and CDR2 are SGHVS and FQNEAQ.

The V and J genes are TRBV10-3 and TRBJ2-3, with D possibly matching TRBD2 (6 bases). The V gene's germline CDR1 is ENHRY and CDR2 SYGVKD. V gave up 8 bases and J gave up 4 bases, with 10 bases separating them. The CDR3 has 12 amino acids. The CDR3 coding sequence is TGTGCCATCTCGGGGGAAGCAGATACGCAGTATTTT. Residues: CAISGEADTQYF.

Only one count was recorded for this clone. This sequence joins TRBV24-1 and TRBJ1-5; D possibly corresponds to TRBD1 (5 bases). Looked up from germline, CDR1 is KGHDR and CDR2 is SFDVKD. Trimming left V 7 bases short and J 0 bases short, with 9 bases between. The CDR3 is made up of 14 amino acids. The DNA of the CDR3 is TGTGCCACCAGGGGGCGGGGTAGCAATCAGCCCCAGCATTTT. This translates into CATRGRGSNQPQHF.

This clone was counted a single time. This chain uses TRBV7-9 with TRBJ1-3; 7 bases align to TRBD1. This CDR3 region has 18 residues. Germline CDR1 is SEHNR and CDR2 is FQNEAQ (reference sequence). Unmatched junction bases numbered 22, after V lost 5 bases and J lost 9 bases. In nucleotides, the CDR3 is TGTGCCAGCAGCGCACCCGCGAAGGGGGCTAGGATGTCGGGCACCATATATTTT. It codes for CASSAPAKGARMSGTIYF.

CDR3 nucleotides: TGTGCCAGCAGTTACCCCACTCCGGGACAGGGGTCTGGGGCCAACGTCCTGACTTTC. This encodes CASSYPTPGQGSGANVLTF. The rearrangement uses TRBV6-2 or TRBV6-3 and TRBJ2-6, with 10 bases that match TRBD1. The germline V gene encodes CDR1 MNHEY and CDR2 SVGEGT. The ends lost 2 bases at V and 1 base at J; junction bases unmatched: 8. The CDR3 runs 19 residues.

The rearrangement uses TRBV2 and TRBJ2-1; TRBD2 agrees at 7 bases. Germline lookup yields CDR1 SNHLY and CDR2 FYNNEI. The CDR3 runs 13 residues. V shed 6 bases, J shed 10 bases, and the junction held 9 bases outside the gene matches. CDR3 residues: CASRGRESGEQFF. The CDR3 region has the DNA TGTGCCAGCAGGGGGAGGGAGAGTGGGGAGCAGTTCTTC.

This clone was observed once. The chain has TRBV13 and TRBJ1-2, with D maybe TRBD1 (5 bases). CDR1 and CDR2 (germline): PRHDT, FYEKMQ (reference sequence). The CDR3 consists of 15 residues. V was trimmed by 5 bases and J by 8 bases, leaving 21 bases between them. CDR3 nucleotides: TGTGCCAGCAGCAACCGGGACTTCCCCAACCAGGGCTACACCTTC. It codes for CASSNRDFPNQGYTF.

This clone has only one observation. Other DNA sequences from this sample encode an identical CDR3 as well. The chain employs TRBV9 and TRBJ1-3; tentatively, D is TRBD1 (5 bases). V was trimmed by 4 bases and J by 0 bases, leaving 8 bases between them. Germline V gives CDR1 SGDLS, CDR2 YYNGEE. This CDR3 comprises 14 residues. CDR3 in amino acids: CASSSDSSGNTIYF. CDR3 nucleotide sequence: TGTGCCAGCAGCTCCGACAGCTCTGGAAACACCATATATTTT. Full variable domain (outside the CDR3, taken from reference TRBV9 and TRBJ1-3): DSGVTQTPKHLITATGQRVTLRCSPRSGDLSVYWYQQSLDQGLQFLIQYYNGEERAKGNILERFSAQQFPDLHSELNLSSLELGDSALYFCASSSDSSGNTIYFGEGSWLTVV.

This chain uses TRBV7-8 with TRBJ1-1, with 7 bases matching TRBD1. The CDR3 is 14 residues long. After removal of 4 bases from V and 1 base from J, the junction contained 3 bases not matched to a gene. Germline V gene data show CDR1 as SGHVS and CDR2 as FQNEAQ. CDR3 region: CASSSTGRNTEAFF. The CDR3, as DNA: TGTGCCAGCAGCTCGACAGGGAGGAACACTGAAGCTTTCTTT.

This chain connects TRBV19 to TRBJ2-6, with no clear D. The germline CDR1 and CDR2 sequences are LNHDA and SQIVND (reference sequence). Trimming took 5 bases from V and 0 from J, leaving 14 bases between them. This CDR3 has 17 residues. This CDR3 reads CASSPGTVISGANVLTF. The CDR3 coding sequence is TGTGCCAGTAGTCCCGGCACAGTGATCTCTGGGGCCAACGTCCTGACTTTC.

The rearrangement uses TRBV28 and TRBJ2-7; D might be TRBD2 (6 bases). Germline lookup yields CDR1 MDHEN and CDR2 SYDVKM. The V and J ends lost 7 bases and 2 bases respectively, with 9 bases between them. This CDR3 comprises 12 residues. CDR3 DNA: TGTGCCAGCACAAGGAGGGCCTACGAGCAGTACTTC. This sequence encodes CASTRRAYEQYF.